This is a list of T cell receptor beta chains from one sample in a study of blood T cell repertoires in COVID-19. Data came from immunoSEQ multiplex PCR; TCRdb stores just in-frame clones and leaves some out. The sample has fewer than 200,000 clones, over 75% seen once. Sequencing was performed on peripheral blood. These receptors all come from a man aged 70-80 years with active or convalescent COVID-19. Both conserved end residues are part of each CDR3. Fields, in order: V gene, D gene, J gene, clone size, CDR3 DNA, CDR3 protein. D genes are given only for firm matches. The size field is filled for only some rows; it gives once, few, many or a size class.

TRBV6-2/TRBV6-3	NA	TRBJ1-4	few	TGTGCCAGCAGCCCCCCAGCGGAAGCAAAACTGTTTTTT	CASSPPAEAKLFF
TRBV11-3	TRBD2	TRBJ2-3	once	TGTGCCAGCAGCTCCCGGGGGAGTAGCGGGGGGCCGGGGACGCAGTATTTT	CASSSRGSSGGPGTQYF
TRBV6-5	NA	TRBJ2-5	few	TGTGCCAGCAGTTACTTACAGGGTGTGCCTCCCGAGACCCAGTACTTC	CASSYLQGVPPETQYF
TRBV2	TRBD1	TRBJ1-2	NA	TGTGCCAGCAGTGCTGAACAGGGGGCAGGCTATGGCTACACCTTC	CASSAEQGAGYGYTF
TRBV5-1	TRBD2	TRBJ2-7	NA	TGCGCCAGCAGCTTTGGACTAGCGGGCGGCTACGAGCAGTACTTC	CASSFGLAGGYEQYF
TRBV6-2/TRBV6-3	NA	TRBJ2-7	many	TGTGCCAGCAGTCGACGGACATTCGAGCAGTACTTC	CASSRRTFEQYF
TRBV4-2	TRBD1	TRBJ1-2	NA	TGTGCCAGCAGCCATGCAAACAGGGGCGAGGGGGGAAACTATGGCTACACCTTC	CASSHANRGEGGNYGYTF
TRBV6-1	TRBD2	TRBJ2-2	NA	TGTGCCCGCAGTGAACGGGGGCCCGGCGGACTAGCGGGGGGCAAAAACACCGGGGAGCTGTTTTTT	CARSERGPGGLAGGKNTGELFF
TRBV11-2	NA	TRBJ1-1	NA	TGTGCCAGCAGCTTAGCAGGGGTCGACACTGAAGCTTTCTTT	CASSLAGVDTEAFF
TRBV18	NA	TRBJ1-1	NA	TGTGCCAGCTCAGTGGGGGGGTTGGCTGAAGCTTTCTTT	CASSVGGLAEAFF
TRBV6-5	TRBD1	TRBJ1-6	NA	TGTGCCAGCAATCCGGGACAGGGTAGGTCACCCCTCCACTTT	CASNPGQGRSPLHF
TRBV6-2/TRBV6-3	NA	TRBJ1-5	NA	TGTGCCAGCAGTTACCCACCAACGGGGGTTGAACAGCCCCAGCATTTT	CASSYPPTGVEQPQHF
TRBV7-7	TRBD2	TRBJ2-2	NA	TGTGCCGTGGCCGGGGCTAGCGGGGGGTCCGGGGAGCTGTTTTTT	CAVAGASGGSGELFF
TRBV11-2	NA	TRBJ2-7	few	TGTGCCAGCAGCTTACAGGGTTCCTACGAGCAGTACTTC	CASSLQGSYEQYF
TRBV19	TRBD1	TRBJ1-5	NA	TGTGCCAGTAGTATGGCGGGGAACAGGGGGCGCCGCAACAATCAGCCCCAGCATTTT	CASSMAGNRGRRNNQPQHF
TRBV19	NA	TRBJ1-2	NA	TGTGCCAGTAGTACCAACCCAGGGGTTGCGGGCTATGGCTACACCTTC	CASSTNPGVAGYGYTF
TRBV18	NA	TRBJ2-1	NA	TGTGCCAGCTCACCATCTACTGGCGGAGGGAATGAGCAGTTCTTC	CASSPSTGGGNEQFF
TRBV19	TRBD1	TRBJ1-1	NA	TGTGCCAGTAGTACAGGACAGGGGGCGCCAACCACTGAAGCTTTCTTT	CASSTGQGAPTTEAFF
TRBV27	NA	TRBJ2-2	NA	TGTGCCAGCAGTTTTGTCGCGGGGTCCGGGGAGCTGTTTTTT	CASSFVAGSGELFF
TRBV30	NA	TRBJ2-7	NA	TGTGCATGCCCTACAGGGATGGGCTACGAGCAGTACTTC	CACPTGMGYEQYF
TRBV9	NA	TRBJ2-7	NA	TGTGCCAGCAGCAGAACAGGTGCCTCCCACTCCTACGAGCAGTACTTC	CASSRTGASHSYEQYF
TRBV5-1	TRBD1	TRBJ1-1	NA	TGCGCCAGCAGCCCCAGGGGGAGCGTGAACACTGAAGCTTTCTTT	CASSPRGSVNTEAFF
TRBV5-1	TRBD2	TRBJ2-3	NA	TGCGCCAGCAGCTCTCTAGCGGGATCCACAGATACGCAGTATTTT	CASSSLAGSTDTQYF
TRBV5-1	NA	TRBJ2-7	few	TGCGCCAGCAGCATTGACGGGAGCTCCTACGAGCAGTACTTC	CASSIDGSSYEQYF
TRBV19	TRBD1	TRBJ1-4	NA	TGTGCCAGTAGTATAGTGGGACAGGGAAGTGAAAAACTGTTTTTT	CASSIVGQGSEKLFF
TRBV9	TRBD2	TRBJ2-2	NA	TGTGCCAGCAGCCCCGGGGGAGCGGGGGGAATCACCGGGGAGCTGTTTTTT	CASSPGGAGGITGELFF
TRBV9	TRBD2	TRBJ2-5	NA	TGTGCCAGCAGCGTCGGACTAGCGGGGGTCCCGGGGCAAGAGACCCAGTACTTC	CASSVGLAGVPGQETQYF
TRBV5-1	NA	TRBJ1-2	NA	TGCGCCAGCAGCTCCACTGCTAACTATGGCTACACCTTC	CASSSTANYGYTF
TRBV5-6	NA	TRBJ2-3	NA	TGTGCCAGCAGCTCTACGACGGGAGATACGCAGTATTTT	CASSSTTGDTQYF
TRBV3-1/TRBV3-2	NA	TRBJ1-2	NA	TGTGCCAGCAGCCAATCCGATCGACAGAGGAAAGGCTACACCTTC	CASSQSDRQRKGYTF
TRBV5-8	NA	TRBJ1-1	NA	TGTGCCAGCAGCTTGTCGGCCGGGGGGCGAGACACTGAAGCTTTCTTT	CASSLSAGGRDTEAFF
TRBV6-5	NA	TRBJ2-3	NA	TGTGCCAGCAGTTACAGGGGCGCAGATACGCAGTATTTT	CASSYRGADTQYF
TRBV30	NA	TRBJ1-5	NA	TGTGCCTGGAGTCACAGGGAGGGGGGCAATCAGCCCCAGCATTTT	CAWSHREGGNQPQHF
TRBV2	NA	TRBJ1-2	NA	TGTGCCAGCAACGGACAGCACAACTATGGCTACACCTTC	CASNGQHNYGYTF
TRBV4-1	NA	TRBJ1-2	NA	TGCGCCAGCAGCCAAGAAAGGGGAAATGGCTACACCTTC	CASSQERGNGYTF
TRBV6-1	TRBD2	TRBJ2-7	NA	TGTGCCAGCAGTGAGTTAGCGGGTTTGGAGCAGTACTTC	CASSELAGLEQYF
TRBV6-1	NA	TRBJ1-2	NA	TGTGCCAGCAGTGAAGCAGTGCAAGGGGTCTATGGCTACACCTTC	CASSEAVQGVYGYTF
TRBV24-1	NA	TRBJ2-1	NA	TGTGCCACCAGTGATGCGAGGAGCGGGTCCCAGGGCAATGAGCAGTTCTTC	CATSDARSGSQGNEQFF
TRBV5-4	NA	TRBJ2-7	NA	TGTGCCAGCAGCGGACCGGGACAACTCCCCTCCGTCCAAAAGTACTTC	CASSGPGQLPSVQKYF